This T cell receptor beta chain comes out of a study of cytomegalovirus exposure and HLA in healthy donors. The PCR ran on 60 Vbeta and 13 Jbeta primers. Using immunoSEQ multiplex PCR, the repertoire was profiled, and TCRdb retains in-frame clones only, with some absent. The sample lists 110,000 or so clones; less than 80% were seen once. Per germline, CDR1 MNHNY and CDR2 SVGAGI (reference sequence). With V trimmed by 4 bases and J by 2 bases, 3 bases remained unmatched. This CDR3 has 14 residues. The specimen sequenced was PBMCs. This chain connects TRBV6-6 to TRBJ2-3; 7 nucleotides agree with TRBD1. The source is a woman aged 40 to 55 in good health and CMV-seropositive. The CDR3 loop is CASSWDRFTDTQYF. The CDR3 DNA is TGTGCCAGCAGTTGGGACAGATTCACAGATACGCAGTATTTT.